These T cell receptor beta chains were read from a single sample in a study of OX40 agonist ivuxolimab in advanced cancers. This table comes from immunoSEQ multiplex PCR, and its TCRdb copy is limited to in-frame clones, with some not included. The table records 50,000 to 65,000 clones, around nine tenths of them present only once. This specimen was CD4+ or CD8+ T cells sorted from blood, taken in a trial of the OX40 agonist ivuxolimab. These receptors originate from an adult with an advanced solid tumor such as melanoma, head and neck, liver or kidney cancer. CDR3s include the opening cysteine and the closing phenylalanine or tryptophan. A D gene is named only where the DNA matches it firmly. The size of a clone is reported for some rows only, either as once, few or many, or as a class for expanded clones.

TRBJ1-4 TRBV6-5 few - CASRTAEKLFF TGTGCCAGCAGGACAGCTGAAAAACTGTTTTTT
TRBJ1-1 TRBV15 - TRBD1 CATSRDPAGGSTEAFF TGTGCCACCAGCAGAGATCCGGCAGGGGGCAGTACTGAAGCTTTCTTT
TRBJ1-6 TRBV15 once - CATSPTSFEGNSPLHF TGTGCCACCAGTCCGACAAGCTTTGAGGGTAATTCACCCCTCCACTTT
TRBJ1-3 TRBV6-5 once - CASKGYRNTIYF TGTGCCAGCAAGGGATATCGAAACACCATATATTTT
TRBJ1-1 TRBV29-1 - - CSVVWWQTEAFF TGCAGCGTTGTGTGGTGGCAAACTGAAGCTTTCTTT
TRBJ1-1 TRBV18 - - CASSPGVNTEAFF TGTGCCAGCTCACCGGGGGTGAACACTGAAGCTTTCTTT
TRBJ2-3 TRBV5-4 once - CASSPPGWSTDTQYF TGTGCCAGCAGCCCCCCTGGATGGAGCACAGATACGCAGTATTTT
TRBJ2-5 TRBV27 - TRBD2 CASSPSGSETQYF TGTGCCAGCAGCCCCAGCGGGAGTGAGACCCAGTACTTC
TRBJ1-4 TRBV28 - - CASSPPGSRGATNEKLFF TGTGCCAGCAGTCCCCCTGGGTCGCGGGGGGCAACTAATGAAAAACTGTTTTTT
TRBJ1-5 TRBV6-5 - TRBD1 CASSTQGRQPQHF TGTGCCAGCAGTACACAGGGGAGGCAGCCCCAGCATTTT
TRBJ2-7 TRBV18 - TRBD1 CASSWTGPSEQYF TGTGCCAGCTCATGGACAGGCCCGAGCGAGCAGTACTTC
TRBJ1-4 TRBV7-9 - - CASSLQTGNLFF TGTGCCAGCAGCTTGCAGACAGGAAATCTGTTTTTT
TRBJ1-1 TRBV7-9 - - CASSLVGEGDTEAFF TGTGCCAGCAGTTTAGTAGGGGAAGGGGACACTGAAGCTTTCTTT
TRBJ2-7 TRBV11-2 - TRBD2 CASTPIRGREQYF TGTGCCAGCACCCCCATCCGCGGGAGGGAGCAGTACTTC
TRBJ2-7 TRBV7-2 - - CASSPFKPEQYF TGTGCCAGCAGCCCCTTCAAACCCGAGCAGTACTTC
TRBJ2-7 TRBV5-4 - - CASSLPGFEQYF TGTGCCAGCAGCTTGCCTGGGTTCGAGCAGTACTTC
TRBJ2-1 TRBV11-2 - TRBD2 CASSLVHPLAGGNEQFF TGTGCCAGCAGCTTAGTACACCCACTAGCGGGAGGCAATGAGCAGTTCTTC
TRBJ2-3 TRBV19 once TRBD1 CASSEQGASDTQYF TGTGCCAGTAGTGAACAGGGGGCGTCAGATACGCAGTATTTT
TRBJ2-5 TRBV19 - TRBD1 CASSIVSTGGEETQYF TGTGCCAGTAGTATAGTTTCAACAGGGGGCGAAGAGACCCAGTACTTC
TRBJ2-7 TRBV28 - TRBD2 CASGGGLSYEQYF TGTGCCAGCGGGGGAGGGCTCTCCTACGAGCAGTACTTC
TRBJ2-1 TRBV5-1 few - CASSLETYNEQFF TGCGCCAGCAGCTTAGAGACTTACAATGAGCAGTTCTTC
TRBJ1-2 TRBV4-1 - - CASSQDLYGYTF TGCGCCAGCAGCCAAGACCTTTATGGCTACACCTTC
TRBJ2-5 TRBV7-9 - - CASSLAGGRETQYF TGTGCCAGCAGCTTAGCAGGAGGGAGGGAGACCCAGTACTTC
TRBJ1-1 TRBV5-1 once - CATSDRNTEAFF TGCGCCACTTCGGACAGGAACACTGAAGCTTTCTTT
TRBJ2-3 TRBV6-5 - TRBD1 CASSSVDRGFTDTQYF TGTGCCAGCAGTTCTGTGGACAGGGGATTTACAGATACGCAGTATTTT
TRBJ1-2 TRBV7-9 medium-sized - CASSFGQFYGYTF TGTGCCAGCAGCTTCGGACAGTTCTATGGCTACACCTTC
TRBJ2-6 TRBV7-9 - - CASSLVGGRRPGANVLTF TGTGCCAGCAGCTTAGTCGGGGGGCGGCGTCCTGGGGCCAACGTCCTGACTTTC
TRBJ1-3 TRBV18 - - CASSPGLVQGNTIYF TGTGCCAGCTCGCCAGGGCTTGTGCAAGGAAACACCATATATTTT
TRBJ1-5 TRBV4-3 - - CASSLRRGSNQPQHF TGCGCCAGCAGCCTCAGGAGGGGAAGCAATCAGCCCCAGCATTTT
TRBJ2-7 TRBV18 - - CASSIRMGEQYF TGTGCCAGCTCGATTAGGATGGGCGAGCAGTACTTC
TRBJ2-2 TRBV7-6 - - CASSLGFTGELFF TGTGCCAGCAGCTTAGGCTTCACCGGGGAGCTGTTTTTT
TRBJ1-1 TRBV5-6 once TRBD1 CASSVGQEGEAFF TGTGCCAGCAGCGTCGGACAGGAGGGTGAAGCTTTCTTT
TRBJ2-3 TRBV27 once - CATHAESTDTQYF TGTGCCACCCACGCGGAGTCAACAGATACGCAGTATTTT
TRBJ2-7 TRBV27 - TRBD2 CASSRGVSSGESYEQYF TGTGCCAGCAGTCGAGGGGTATCTAGCGGGGAATCCTACGAGCAGTACTTC
TRBJ2-3 TRBV28 - - CASSSEADTQYF TGTGCCAGCAGTTCAGAGGCAGATACGCAGTATTTT
TRBJ2-4 TRBV25-1 - - CASSDGPKNIQYF TGTGCCAGCTCGGACGGTCCCAAAAACATTCAGTACTTC
TRBJ1-1 TRBV28 - - CASLSGVLNTEAFF TGTGCCAGCTTATCGGGGGTTTTGAACACTGAAGCTTTCTTT
TRBJ2-2 TRBV5-4 - - CASSPGQSTNTGELFF TGTGCCAGCAGCCCCGGACAGAGCACCAACACCGGGGAGCTGTTTTTT
TRBJ1-5 TRBV6-5 - - CASSSVGARGNQPQHF TGTGCCAGCAGTTCCGTGGGGGCGCGGGGCAATCAGCCCCAGCATTTT
TRBJ2-5 TRBV15 - TRBD2 CATSAPAGTSLETQYF TGTGCCACCAGCGCACCAGCCGGGACTAGTCTAGAGACCCAGTACTTC
TRBJ2-7 TRBV5-5 - TRBD2 CASSWGGFDEQYF TGTGCCAGCAGCTGGGGGGGTTTTGACGAGCAGTACTTC
TRBJ1-2 TRBV6-1 - - CASRETGSNGYTF TGTGCCAGCAGAGAGACAGGTTCCAATGGCTACACCTTC
TRBJ2-7 TRBV4-3 - - CASSQGQGLAYEQYF TGCGCCAGCAGCCAAGGTCAGGGGCTAGCCTACGAGCAGTACTTC
TRBJ2-1 TRBV19 few TRBD2 CASMRSGSSYNEQFF TGTGCCAGTATGAGAAGCGGGAGCTCCTACAATGAGCAGTTCTTC
TRBJ2-3 TRBV6-6 - TRBD2 CASSYAGDTDTQYF TGTGCCAGCAGTTACGCGGGAGACACAGATACGCAGTATTTT
TRBJ1-4 TRBV18 - - CASSPPGQLNEKLFF TGTGCCAGCTCACCGCCAGGACAGCTTAATGAAAAACTGTTTTTT
TRBJ2-3 TRBV19 - TRBD2 CASSIAGAGGTDTQYF TGTGCCAGTAGCATCGCGGGAGCGGGGGGCACAGATACGCAGTATTTT
TRBJ1-4 TRBV19 few - CASSARDVDEKLFF TGTGCCAGTAGTGCCCGGGACGTCGATGAAAAACTGTTTTTT
TRBJ2-7 TRBV7-9 - TRBD1 CASSAPGQGTYEQYF TGTGCCAGCAGCGCCCCGGGACAGGGAACCTACGAGCAGTACTTC
TRBJ2-1 TRBV7-9 once TRBD2 CASSSSGRAYNEQFF TGTGCCAGCAGCTCGAGCGGGAGGGCCTACAATGAGCAGTTCTTC
TRBJ1-4 TRBV6-6 - - CASSLIQGIGEKLFF TGTGCCAGCAGTTTGATCCAGGGAATAGGAGAAAAACTGTTTTTT
TRBJ1-1 TRBV7-2 - - CAGSLAANTEAFF TGTGCCGGGTCATTGGCAGCGAACACTGAAGCTTTCTTT